The sequence of this T cell receptor (beta chain) was determined in a study of shared clonotypes between healthy human individuals. Study-wide points: Clonotype sharing among donors likely depends on sequencing depth.

Regarding this clone: Its target is unknown.

This CDR3 comprises 16 residues. Looked up from germline, CDR1 is MDHEN and CDR2 is SYDVKM. V dropped 2 bases and J dropped 4; count of bases not matched to a gene: 9. Template amounts of about 290 ng DNA, tens of thousands of T cell genomes, were employed in unsorted PBMC replicate PCRs. Method: immunoSEQ multiplex PCR; TCRdb's copy keeps in-frame clones and lacks some. The table shows around 500,000 clones, with roughly 85% occurring only once. V usage is TRBV28 and J usage is TRBJ2-7; 9 bases map to TRBD1. This TCR came from a woman in her thirties or forties in good health. Some clones in this sample may be carry-over from other donors' samples. Sequencing was performed on PBMCs. CDR3 sequence: CASSLAAGTGSYEQYF. CDR3 DNA sequence: TGTGCCAGCAGTTTAGCGGCCGGGACAGGGTCATACGAGCAGTACTTC.